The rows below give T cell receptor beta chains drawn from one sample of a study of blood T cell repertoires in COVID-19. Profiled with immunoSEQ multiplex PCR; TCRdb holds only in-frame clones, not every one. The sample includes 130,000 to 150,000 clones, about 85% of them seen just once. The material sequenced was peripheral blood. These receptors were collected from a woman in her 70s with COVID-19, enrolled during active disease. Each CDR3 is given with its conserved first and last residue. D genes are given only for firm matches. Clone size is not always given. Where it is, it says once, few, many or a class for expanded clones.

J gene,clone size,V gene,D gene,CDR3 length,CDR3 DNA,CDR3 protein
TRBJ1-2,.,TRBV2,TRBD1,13,TGTGCCAGCCCGGGACAGGGGAACTATGGCTACACCTTC,CASPGQGNYGYTF
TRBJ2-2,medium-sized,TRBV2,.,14,TGTGCCAGCACCCGGGACTCAGACACCGGGGAGCTGTTTTTT,CASTRDSDTGELFF
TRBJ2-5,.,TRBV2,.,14,TGTGCCAGCAGTGGGGGCGTAGCAGGTGGGACCCAGTACTTC,CASSGGVAGGTQYF
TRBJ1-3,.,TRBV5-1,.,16,TGCGCCAGCAGCTTGGCGTCTGGCAACTCTGGAAACACCATATATTTT,CASSLASGNSGNTIYF
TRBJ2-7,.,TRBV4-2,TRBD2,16,TGTGCCAGCAGCCAACCCCTAGCGGGGACTCCCTACGAGCAGTACTTC,CASSQPLAGTPYEQYF
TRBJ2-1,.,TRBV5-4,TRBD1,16,TGTGCCAGCAGCCCTGTACTGACAGGGGTCTACAATGAGCAGTTCTTC,CASSPVLTGVYNEQFF
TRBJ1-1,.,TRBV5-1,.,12,TGCGCCAGCAGGTTATCGAACACTGAAGCTTTCTTT,CASRLSNTEAFF
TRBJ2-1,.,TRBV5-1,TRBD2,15,TGCGCCAGCAGCCCGACTAGCGGGGCCCACAATGAGCAGTTCTTC,CASSPTSGAHNEQFF
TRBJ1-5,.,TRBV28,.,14,TGTGCCAGCAGTCAGGCCTATCGCAATCAGCCCCAGCATTTT,CASSQAYRNQPQHF
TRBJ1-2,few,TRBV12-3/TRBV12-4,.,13,TGTGCCAGCACCCCCAGGGTGACTGATGGCTACACCTTC,CASTPRVTDGYTF
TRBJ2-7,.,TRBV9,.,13,TGTGCCAGCAGCGTAGAGACAGGTAGGGAGCAGTACTTC,CASSVETGREQYF
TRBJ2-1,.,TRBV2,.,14,TGTGCCAGCAGTGGTCTATATTGGTACAATGAGCAGTTCTTC,CASSGLYWYNEQFF
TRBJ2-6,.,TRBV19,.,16,TGTGCCAGTAGTATAGATTCGGGAGCCGGGGCCAACGTCCTGACTTTC,CASSIDSGAGANVLTF
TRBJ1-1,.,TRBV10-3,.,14,TGTGCCTCTAGGGGGGGTATGGAAAACACTGAAGCTTTCTTT,CASRGGMENTEAFF
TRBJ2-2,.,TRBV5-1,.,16,TGCGCCAGCAGCCTAAGTGGAGGGCAAGGGGTCGGGGAGCTGTTTTTT,CASSLSGGQGVGELFF
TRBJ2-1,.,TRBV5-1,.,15,TGCGCCAGCAGCTCCCGACAGGCCCCCTACAATGAGCAGTTCTTC,CASSSRQAPYNEQFF
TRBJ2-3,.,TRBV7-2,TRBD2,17,TGTGCCAGCAGCTTAACGGGGACTAGCGGGTGGGATGGTACGCAGTATTTT,CASSLTGTSGWDGTQYF
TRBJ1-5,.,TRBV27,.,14,TGTGCCAGCAGTGCGCGGGCGGGCAATCAGCCCCAGCATTTT,CASSARAGNQPQHF
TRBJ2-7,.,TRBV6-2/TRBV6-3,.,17,TGTGCCAGCAGTTACTCGTCCTCGCTCGCAGGGTCCTACGAGCAGTACTTC,CASSYSSSLAGSYEQYF
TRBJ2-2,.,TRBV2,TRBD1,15,TGTGCCAGCAGGGGACAGTTGGCTAACACCGGGGAGCTGTTTTTT,CASRGQLANTGELFF
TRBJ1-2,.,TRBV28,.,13,TGTGCCAGCAGGCCGACAGGAACCTATGGCTACACCTTC,CASRPTGTYGYTF
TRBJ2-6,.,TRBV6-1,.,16,TGTGCCAGCAGTGGAACAGGTCGCTCTGGGGCCAACGTCCTGACTTTC,CASSGTGRSGANVLTF
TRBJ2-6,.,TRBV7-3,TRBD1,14,TGTGCCAGCAGCTCGGGGACAGGGTCCAACGTCCTGACTTTC,CASSSGTGSNVLTF
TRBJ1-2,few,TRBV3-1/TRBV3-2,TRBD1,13,TGTGCCAGCCAAGGGACAGCGGCCTATGGCTACACCTTC,CASQGTAAYGYTF
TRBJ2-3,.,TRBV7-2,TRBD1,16,TGTGCCAGCAGCTCTCCACAGGGGGCTAGGACAGATACGCAGTATTTT,CASSSPQGARTDTQYF
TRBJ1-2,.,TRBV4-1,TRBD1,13,TGCGCCAGCAGCCAAGATTCCCGACAGGGGTACACCTTC,CASSQDSRQGYTF
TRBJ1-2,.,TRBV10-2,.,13,TGCGCCAGCAGTCGAGATAATAACTATGGCTACACCTTC,CASSRDNNYGYTF
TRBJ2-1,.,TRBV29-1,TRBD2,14,TGCAGCGTCCTAGGCGGGGGGGCCTTTAATGAGCAGTTCTTC,CSVLGGGAFNEQFF
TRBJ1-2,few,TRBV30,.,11,TGTGCCTCAAATTCTAACTATGGCTACACCTTC,CASNSNYGYTF
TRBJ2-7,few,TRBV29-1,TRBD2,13,TGCAGCGTGACGGGGGGGGGCTCCTACGAGCAGTACTTC,CSVTGGGSYEQYF
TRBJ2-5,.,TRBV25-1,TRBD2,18,TGTGCCAGCAGTGATCTAGCGGGGGGAAGGGGGTCACAAGAGACCCAGTACTTC,CASSDLAGGRGSQETQYF
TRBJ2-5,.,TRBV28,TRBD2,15,TGTGCCAGCAGTTTCGGGACTAGCGGAAAAGAGACCCAGTACTTC,CASSFGTSGKETQYF
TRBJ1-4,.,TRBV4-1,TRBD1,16,TGCGCCAGCAGTGAACAGGGGTCCTTACTCAATGAAAAACTGTTTTTT,CASSEQGSLLNEKLFF
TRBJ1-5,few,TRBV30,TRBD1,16,TGTGCCTGGAGAGACCGCAGGGGGCACCCCAATCAGCCCCAGCATTTT,CAWRDRRGHPNQPQHF
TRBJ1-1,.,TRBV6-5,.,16,TGTGCCAGCAGTTACTCTCAACAGATCATGAACACTGAAGCTTTCTTT,CASSYSQQIMNTEAFF
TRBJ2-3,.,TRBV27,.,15,TGTGCCAGCAGTTCAAACTGGGGGCGCTCAGATACGCAGTATTTT,CASSSNWGRSDTQYF
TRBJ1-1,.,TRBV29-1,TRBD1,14,TGCAGCGTTCGACGGGACAGGGGTGGAACTGAAGCTTTCTTT,CSVRRDRGGTEAFF
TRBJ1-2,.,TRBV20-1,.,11,TGCAGAACTTTGGAGGGCTATGGCTACACCTTC,CRTLEGYGYTF
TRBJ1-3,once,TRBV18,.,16,TGTGCCAGCTCACCATCCAGGGTACTCTCTGGAAACACCATATATTTT,CASSPSRVLSGNTIYF
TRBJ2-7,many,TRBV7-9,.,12,TGTGCCAGCAGCTTAGGAGACACAGAGCAGTACTTC,CASSLGDTEQYF
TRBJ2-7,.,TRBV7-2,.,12,TGTGCCAGCAGCGAGCCACCGAAGGAGCAGTACTTC,CASSEPPKEQYF
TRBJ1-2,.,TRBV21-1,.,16,TGTGCCAGCACCGCCAAGGGACAGGTAAATAATTATGGCTACACCTTC,CASTAKGQVNNYGYTF
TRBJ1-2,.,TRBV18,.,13,TGTGCCAGCTCACCAACGGGGGATAATGGCTACACCTTC,CASSPTGDNGYTF
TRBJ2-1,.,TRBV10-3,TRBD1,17,TGTGCCATCAGTGAGTCGGGGGACAGGGCTTCCTACAATGAGCAGTTCTTC,CAISESGDRASYNEQFF
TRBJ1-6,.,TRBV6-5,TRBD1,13,TGTGCCAGCAGACGGGACAGTAATTCACCCCTCCACTTT,CASRRDSNSPLHF
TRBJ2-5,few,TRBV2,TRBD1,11,TGTGCCAGCAACAGGGGCCAGACCCAGTACTTC,CASNRGQTQYF
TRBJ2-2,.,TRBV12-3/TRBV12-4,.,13,TGTGCCAGCAGTTTGGAGGGGCGCGGGGAGCTGTTTTTT,CASSLEGRGELFF
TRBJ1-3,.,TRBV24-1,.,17,TGTGCCACCAGTGATCGTCCTAGGGGGAGCTCTGGAAACACCATATATTTT,CATSDRPRGSSGNTIYF
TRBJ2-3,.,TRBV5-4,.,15,TGTGCCAGCAGCATGGGGGGGCAGGGCACAGATACGCAGTATTTT,CASSMGGQGTDTQYF
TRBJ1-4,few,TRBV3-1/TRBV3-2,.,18,TGTGCCAGCAGCCAAAAACCCCGTGGGGCCAGGGCTAATGAAAAACTGTTTTTT,CASSQKPRGARANEKLFF
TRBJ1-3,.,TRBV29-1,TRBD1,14,TGCAGCGTTGAATCAAACAGGGGAGGAAACACCATATATTTT,CSVESNRGGNTIYF
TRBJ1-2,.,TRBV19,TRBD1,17,TGTGCCAGTAGTGACAGGGGACCCTTAAATACCCTCTATGGCTACACCTTC,CASSDRGPLNTLYGYTF
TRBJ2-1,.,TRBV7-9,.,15,TGTGCCAGCAGCTTAGCCCCAGGCGACTACAATGAGCAGTTCTTC,CASSLAPGDYNEQFF
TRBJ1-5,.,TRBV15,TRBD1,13,TGTGCCACCAGCAGGGACAGGAATCAGCCCCAGCATTTT,CATSRDRNQPQHF
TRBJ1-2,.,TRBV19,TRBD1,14,TGTGCCAGTTCTCCGGGACAGTTTGACTATGGCTACACCTTC,CASSPGQFDYGYTF
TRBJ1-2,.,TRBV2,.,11,TGTGCCAGCATGCTACTCTATGGCTACACCTTC,CASMLLYGYTF